What follows describes a single T cell receptor beta chain. Profiled with immunoSEQ multiplex PCR; TCRdb holds only in-frame clones, not every one. The repertoire holds some 70,000 clones, with around four fifths as singletons. This sample was taken from a study of blood T cell repertoires in COVID-19. For the study at large: The origin of the acute and convalescent COVID-19 samples was the United States, Italy and Spain.

The CDR3 has 17 residues. The sequence was collected from a woman aged 55-69 years with acute or convalescent COVID-19. Source material: peripheral blood. The chain has TRBV21-1 and TRBJ2-7; the table's D gene call, TRBD1, was not cross checked with the DNA. TRBV21-1 is recorded as a pseudogene. Here the CDR3 DNA reads TGTGCCAGCAGCAAAGCCGCCGGGGACACCTTCTACTACGAGCAGTACTTC. Encoded protein: CASSKAAGDTFYYEQYF.